These 31 T cell receptor beta chains originate from one sample sequenced in a study of blood T cell repertoires in COVID-19. This table comes from immunoSEQ multiplex PCR, and its TCRdb copy is limited to in-frame clones, with some not included. The data show 80,000 to 95,000 clones, with roughly 88% seen just once and roughly a third held by the top ten. The sample consisted of peripheral blood. The receptors shown here come from a woman older than 75 with active or convalescent COVID-19.

The chain joins TRBV7-8 to TRBJ1-3; TRBD1 aligns across 7 bases. The J segment lost 7 bases and the V segment lost 3 bases, leaving 12 bases of the junction unmatched. CDR1 and CDR2 (germline): SGHVS, FQNEAQ. The CDR3 consists of 16 residues. CDR3 in amino acids: CASSFFVPGQMNTIYF. The CDR3 bases are TGTGCCAGCAGCTTCTTCGTCCCGGGACAGATGAACACCATATATTTT.

This clone has just a few counts. The V and J genes are TRBV11-1 and TRBJ1-6; 7 bases are shared with TRBD1. Trimming at V came to 5 bases and at J to 13 bases, leaving 11 bases not matched to a gene. Germline lookup yields CDR1 SGHAT and CDR2 FQDESV (reference sequence). The CDR3 is 14 amino acids. Here the CDR3 reads CASSVDRPAAPLHF. The CDR3 DNA is TGTGCCAGCAGCGTGGACAGGCCTGCAGCGCCCCTCCACTTT. Drawing the rest from reference TRBV11-1 and TRBJ1-6, the complete variable domain is EAEVAQSPRYKITEKSQAVAFWCDPISGHATLYWYRQILGQGPELLVQFQDESVVDDSQLPKDRFSAERLKGVDSTLKIQPAELGDSAMYLCASSVDRPAAPLHFGNGTRLTVT.

To note about this clone: The sample has other DNA sequences that encode this CDR3 too. The J gene is TRBJ2-5, the V gene TRBV5-1, with 14 positions matching TRBD2. Germline lookup yields CDR1 SGHRS and CDR2 YFSETQ. The CDR3 is 16 residues long. V lost 3 bases to trimming and J lost 5 bases; unmatched junction nucleotides: 6. In DNA, the CDR3 is TGCGCCAGCAGCTCGGGGACTAGCGGGGGTCACGAGACCCAGTACTTC. Protein sequence: CASSSGTSGGHETQYF.

The chain couples TRBV28 to TRBJ2-7; 9 bases agree with TRBD1. Germline lookup yields CDR1 MDHEN and CDR2 SYDVKM. The ends lost 3 bases at V and 9 bases at J; junction bases unmatched: 15. CDR3 size: 16 residues. CDR3 DNA sequence: TGTGCCAGCAGTTTCCTCCCAGGGACAGGGAGGTCTGGGCAGTACTTC. This translates into CASSFLPGTGRSGQYF.

The CDR3 nucleotides are TGTGCCAGCAGCACTCTGGGGGGGACAGGGTTTTACGAGCAGTACTTC. As protein: CASSTLGGTGFYEQYF. The chain couples TRBV28 to TRBJ2-7, with 9 bases identical to TRBD1. The CDR3 runs to 16 residues. Per the germline V gene, CDR1 is MDHEN and CDR2 is SYDVKM. The trim removed 6 bases at V and 4 bases at J, leaving 13 bases unmatched.

The chain's CDR3 is CASSPGQGFGGYTF. CDR3 sequence (DNA): TGTGCCAGCAGTCCGGGACAGGGCTTCGGGGGCTACACCTTC. The genes are TRBV6-2 or TRBV6-3 and TRBJ1-2, with 9 bases fitting TRBD1. The CDR3 covers 14 residues. Per the germline V gene, CDR1 is MNHEY and CDR2 is SVGEGT. The V and J ends lost 5 bases and 8 bases, in that order; junction bases with no gene match: 9.

CDR3 sequence (DNA): TGTGCCAGCAGCAGACCGGGACTAGCGGGGGCCCACGAGCAGTACTTC. Translation: CASSRPGLAGAHEQYF. The chain has TRBV6-2 or TRBV6-3 and TRBJ2-7, with 14 positions matching TRBD2. The trim removed 6 bases at V and 5 bases at J, leaving 9 bases unmatched. Per the germline V gene, CDR1 is MNHEY and CDR2 is SVGEGT. This CDR3 spans 16 amino acids.

The chain employs TRBV5-1 and TRBJ2-3; no clear D. V shed 0 bases and J shed 4 bases, with 9 bases lying between them. CDR3 size: 14 residues. Germline-derived CDR1 and CDR2 are SGHRS and YFSETQ. DNA of the CDR3: TGCGCCAGCAGCTTGGGACCGACTTCAGATACGCAGTATTTT. Residues: CASSLGPTSDTQYF. The complete variable domain, with remaining parts taken from reference TRBV5-1 and TRBJ2-3, reads KAGVTQTPRYLIKTRGQQVTLSCSPISGHRSVSWYQQTPGQGLQFLFEYFSETQRNKGNFPGRFSGRQFSNSRSEMNVSTLELGDSALYLCASSLGPTSDTQYFGPGTRLTVL.

Concerning this clone itself: The same CDR3 can be traced to other DNA sequences in this sample. The genes are TRBV6-6 and TRBJ1-1, with D possibly matching TRBD1 (5 bases). CDR1 is MNHNY, CDR2 SVGAGI, per germline (reference sequence). CDR3 length: 15 amino acids. Trimming took off 0 bases at V and 2 bases at J, with 10 bases between the two ends. The CDR3 sequence is CASSYSGQVNTEAFF. CDR3 coding DNA: TGTGCCAGCAGTTACTCCGGACAAGTCAACACTGAAGCTTTCTTT.

This chain uses TRBV18 with TRBJ2-1; TRBD2 aligns across 7 bases. The germline CDR1 and CDR2 sequences are KGHSH and LQKENI. The CDR3 extends over 14 amino acids. V dropped 3 bases and J dropped 5; count of bases not matched to a gene: 4. The CDR3: CASSPTSVNNEQFF. In nucleotides, the CDR3 is TGTGCCAGCTCACCTACTAGCGTTAACAATGAGCAGTTCTTC. The full variable domain, its missing parts supplied by reference TRBV18 and TRBJ2-1, is NAGVMQNPRHLVRRRGQEARLRCSPMKGHSHVYWYRQLPEEGLKFMVYLQKENIIDESGMPKERFSAEFPKEGPSILRIQQVVRGDSAAYFCASSPTSVNNEQFFGPGTRLTVL.

This sequence joins TRBV14 and TRBJ2-3; D call uncertain. Deletions cut 2 bases from V and 7 bases from J, with 7 bases between. This CDR3 is 12 amino acids long. The germline V gene has CDR1 SGHDN and CDR2 FVKESK. The CDR3: CASSQPANTQYF. CDR3 bases: TGTGCCAGCAGCCAACCCGCTAATACGCAGTATTTT.

The chain has TRBV2 and TRBJ2-1; possibly TRBD2 for D (6 bases). This CDR3 has 13 amino acids. Germline V gives CDR1 SNHLY, CDR2 FYNNEI. V shed 7 bases and J shed 8 bases, with 15 bases lying between them. CDR3 DNA sequence: TGTGCCAGCAAAATAGGAGGGCTCGATGAGCAGTTCTTC. Its protein product is CASKIGGLDEQFF.

V gene TRBV4-1 combines with J gene TRBJ1-3, with unresolved D. This CDR3 has 16 amino acids. Germline V gene data show CDR1 as MGHRA and CDR2 as YSYEKL. Trimming shortened V by 5 bases and J by 0 bases, and 14 bases separated the two germline ends. This CDR3 reads CASSLTVVGSGNTIYF. CDR3 nucleotide sequence: TGCGCCAGCAGCTTGACTGTCGTCGGCTCTGGAAACACCATATATTTT.

The CDR3 loop is CASSPAGGGYGYTF. The CDR3 DNA follows: TGCGCCAGCAGCCCCGCAGGGGGAGGCTATGGCTACACCTTC. The genes are TRBV4-1 and TRBJ1-2, with 7 bases that match TRBD1. The CDR3 totals 14 residues. Trimming removed 4 bases from V and 4 bases from J; junction bases left unmatched: 6. Per germline, CDR1 MGHRA and CDR2 YSYEKL.

This chain links TRBV19 with TRBJ2-7, with D possibly being TRBD1 (6 bases). Per germline, CDR1 LNHDA and CDR2 SQIVND (reference sequence). Deletions cut 5 bases from V and 3 bases from J, with 14 bases between. This CDR3 spans 14 amino acids. DNA of the CDR3: TGTGCCAGTAGTGTTGGGACACTAGACTACGAGCAGTACTTC. Translation gives CASSVGTLDYEQYF.

The rearrangement links TRBV9 to TRBJ2-6, with TRBD2 as a possible D gene (5 bases). The CDR3 consists of 16 residues. The V and J ends lost 0 bases and 3 bases respectively, with 10 bases between them. Germline CDR1 SGDLS, CDR2 YYNGEE. The CDR3 nucleotides read TGTGCCAGCAGCGTAGCTGTCGGGGATGGGGCCAACGTCCTGACTTTC. It encodes CASSVAVGDGANVLTF.

The V and J genes are TRBV10-3 and TRBJ2-3, with D uncertain. The CDR3 spans 12 residues. V lost 10 bases to trimming and J lost 3 bases, with 11 bases between them. Germline values: CDR1 ENHRY, CDR2 SYGVKD. The CDR3 reads CATSAWTDTQYF. In DNA form, the CDR3 reads TGTGCCACTAGTGCATGGACAGATACGCAGTATTTT.

The gene calls are TRBV19 and TRBJ1-6; D unclear. There are 15 residues in the CDR3. Germline-derived CDR1 and CDR2 are LNHDA and SQIVND (reference sequence). The ends were cut back, 8 bases at V and 1 base at J, with 12 bases in the middle. The DNA for the CDR3 is TGTGCCAGTGCCCCCGTCCGGTCCTATAATTCACCCCTCCACTTT. Its translation is CASAPVRSYNSPLHF. Full variable domain (outside the CDR3, taken from reference TRBV19 and TRBJ1-6): DGGITQSPKYLFRKEGQNVTLSCEQNLNHDAMYWYRQDPGQGLRLIYYSQIVNDFQKGDIAEGYSVSREKKESFPLTVTSAQKNPTAFYLCASAPVRSYNSPLHFGNGTRLTVT.

This clone was seen a few times. The CDR3 DNA sequence: TGCAGCGTTGAAGAGGGCGGGAAGGGCTACACCTTC. It specifies CSVEEGGKGYTF. The chain carries TRBV29-1 and TRBJ1-2, with D hard to call. CDR3 length equals 12 residues. V gave up 0 bases and J gave up 8 bases, with 10 bases separating them. The germline V gene encodes CDR1 SQVTM and CDR2 ANQGSEA.

V gene TRBV2 combines with J gene TRBJ1-1; D may be TRBD1 (5 bases). This CDR3 region has 17 residues. The V gene's germline CDR1 is SNHLY and CDR2 FYNNEI. V gave up 2 bases and J gave up 5 bases, with 21 bases separating them. CDR3 loop: CASSEPLVTRGGTEAFF. As DNA, the CDR3 is TGTGCCAGCAGTGAACCCCTCGTGACAAGGGGTGGTACTGAAGCTTTCTTT. The full variable domain, its missing parts supplied by reference TRBV2 and TRBJ1-1, is EPEVTQTPSHQVTQMGQEVILRCVPISNHLYFYWYRQILGQKVEFLVSFYNNEISEKSEIFDDQFSVERPDGSNFTLKIRSTKLEDSAMYFCASSEPLVTRGGTEAFFGQGTRLTVV.

This clone was picked up a small number of times. Written as DNA, the CDR3 is TGTGCCAGCAGTGGCAGGGGAATCCGGGAGCTGTTTTTT. Residues: CASSGRGIRELFF. The chain couples TRBV7-8 to TRBJ2-2; possibly TRBD1 for D (6 bases). V lost 6 bases and J lost 9, with 14 bases in between. The CDR3 spans 13 residues. CDR1 is SGHVS, CDR2 FQNEAQ, per germline.

The V call is TRBV5-1, the J call TRBJ2-3; D gene unclear. The germline V gene has CDR1 SGHRS and CDR2 YFSETQ. The CDR3 extends over 12 amino acids. V lost 4 bases and J 5 bases, leaving 8 bases between the germline ends. Here the CDR3 reads CASSPSLDTQYF. The CDR3 DNA reads TGCGCCAGCAGCCCCAGTCTAGATACGCAGTATTTT.

V usage is TRBV7-9 and J usage is TRBJ2-7; 8 nucleotides match TRBD1. The CDR3 has 13 amino acids. Looked up from germline, CDR1 is SEHNR and CDR2 is FQNEAQ (reference sequence). V shed 8 bases and J 3 bases; nucleotides not matched to a gene: 6. The DNA for the CDR3 is TGTGCCAGCGGTCAGGGGGCGATCTACGAGCAGTACTTC. Translating it yields CASGQGAIYEQYF.

This sequence joins TRBV28 and TRBJ1-2, with 8 positions matching TRBD1. The CDR3 length is 15 residues. J gave up 3 bases and V 7 bases, and 10 bases lay outside the gene matches. Germline V gives CDR1 MDHEN, CDR2 SYDVKM. The CDR3 reads CASILSGTGHYGYTF. Here the CDR3 DNA reads TGTGCCAGCATTCTCTCCGGGACAGGTCACTATGGCTACACCTTC.

V gene TRBV7-8 combines with J gene TRBJ1-2, with TRBD1 matching over 8 bases. V was clipped by 5 bases and J by 3 bases; unmatched bases: 17. From germline, CDR1 is SGHVS and CDR2 FQNEAQ. The CDR3 sequence is 18 residues long. CDR3 nucleotides: TGTGCCAGCAGCCTAATGACAGGGGCGCTAACCGGGGACTATGGCTACACCTTC. It translates to CASSLMTGALTGDYGYTF.

The chain employs TRBV7-2 and TRBJ2-2, with D maybe TRBD1 (5 bases). The length of the CDR3 is 17 residues. Deletions cut 1 base from V and 4 bases from J, with 16 bases between. Germline CDR1 is SGHTA and CDR2 is FQGNSA. CDR3 in amino acids: CASSLDDKGRGTGELFF. The CDR3 DNA reads TGTGCCAGCAGCTTAGATGATAAGGGGCGCGGCACCGGGGAGCTGTTTTTT.

This sequence joins TRBV6-5 and TRBJ2-7; tentatively, D is TRBD1 (5 bases). The CDR3 spans 14 residues. Germline V gives CDR1 MNHEY, CDR2 SVGAGI. Trimming took off 4 bases at V and 5 bases at J, with 15 bases between the two ends. The CDR3 DNA is TGTGCCAGCAGTTTCGCAGGGTCGCGCGACGAGCAGTACTTC. It specifies CASSFAGSRDEQYF.

This chain connects TRBV6-5 to TRBJ2-7; 7 bases map to TRBD1. Germline V gene lookup returns CDR1 MNHEY and CDR2 SVGAGI. The CDR3 is 15 residues long. J lost 7 bases, V lost 0 bases, and 9 bases had no gene match. The CDR3: CASSYSRRRGSEQYF. DNA of the CDR3: TGTGCCAGCAGTTACTCGAGGCGCAGGGGGAGTGAGCAGTACTTC.

J is TRBJ1-5 and V is TRBV28; D is perhaps TRBD1 (6 bases). The germline V gene has CDR1 MDHEN and CDR2 SYDVKM. This CDR3 has 16 amino acids. V lost 6 bases and J lost 4, with 19 bases in between. The CDR3 spells CASRYMAGVPNQPQHF. CDR3 bases: TGTGCCAGCAGATATATGGCAGGGGTGCCAAATCAGCCCCAGCATTTT. The full variable domain, with the rest looked up from reference TRBV28 and TRBJ1-5, is DVKVTQSSRYLVKRTGEKVFLECVQDMDHENMFWYRQDPGLGLRLIYFSYDVKMKEKGDIPEGYSVSREKKERFSLILESASTNQTSMYLCASRYMAGVPNQPQHFGDGTRLSIL.

The rearrangement links TRBV9 to TRBJ1-2, with a tentative D call TRBD1 (6 bases). Germline V gene data show CDR1 as SGDLS and CDR2 as YYNGEE. Trimming removed 3 bases at V and 4 bases at J, with 10 bases between. The CDR3 loop spans 13 amino acids. The CDR3 DNA sequence: TGTGCCAGCAGCGAACAGGGAACCTATGGCTACACCTTC. Translated: CASSEQGTYGYTF.

The CDR3 sequence is CASSIGEAGSTEAFF. The CDR3 coding sequence is TGTGCCAGTAGTATAGGGGAGGCGGGTTCCACTGAAGCTTTCTTT. The chain uses TRBV19 and TRBJ1-1, with D unclear. There are 15 residues in the CDR3. CDR1 is LNHDA and CDR2 is SQIVND in the germline V gene (reference sequence). V lost 1 base, J lost 4 bases, and 13 bases lay in between. The entire variable domain, with the rest obtained from reference TRBV19 and TRBJ1-1, is as follows: DGGITQSPKYLFRKEGQNVTLSCEQNLNHDAMYWYRQDPGQGLRLIYYSQIVNDFQKGDIAEGYSVSREKKESFPLTVTSAQKNPTAFYLCASSIGEAGSTEAFFGQGTRLTVV.